The 10 T cell receptor beta chains listed next were all sequenced from one sample in a study of blood T cell repertoires in COVID-19. Only in-frame clones appear in the TCRdb table, and some are missing; sequencing was by immunoSEQ multiplex PCR. The profile shows more than 150,000 clones, approximately 87% of them singletons. The sequencing sample was made of peripheral blood. The receptors shown here come from a woman younger than 30 who had recovered from COVID-19.

The genes are TRBV2 and TRBJ2-7; D is undetermined. Germline CDR1 is SNHLY and CDR2 is FYNNEI. Trimming shortened V by 3 bases and J by 4 bases, and 7 bases separated the two germline ends. The CDR3 loop spans 12 amino acids. The chain's CDR3 is CASSESGYEQYV. The CDR3 DNA follows: TGTGCCAGCAGTGAGTCCGGTTACGAGCAGTACGTC.

The V and J genes are TRBV5-1 and TRBJ1-1; 8 positions match TRBD1. Trimming removed 4 bases from V and 1 base from J; junction bases left unmatched: 6. The V gene's germline CDR1 is SGHRS and CDR2 YFSETQ. The CDR3 consists of 15 residues. The CDR3 region has the DNA TGCGCCAGCAGCGCCCGGACAGGGAGGAACACTGAAGCTTTCTTT. It translates to CASSARTGRNTEAFF.

The chain recombines TRBV13 with TRBJ2-7; 7 nucleotides line up with TRBD2. The length of the CDR3 is 15 residues. J gave up 4 bases and V 5 bases, and 11 bases lay outside the gene matches. Per the germline V gene, CDR1 is PRHDT and CDR2 is FYEKMQ (reference sequence). CDR3 in DNA: TGTGCCAGCAGCCCTAGGGGAGGGGTCTGGTACGAGCAGTACGTC. The encoded protein is CASSPRGGVWYEQYV.

J is TRBJ1-4 and V is TRBV7-2; no reliable D call. V lost 5 bases and J lost 7, with 14 bases in between. The CDR3 has 14 residues. Germline lookup yields CDR1 SGHTA and CDR2 FQGNSA. For the CDR3, the DNA is TGTGCCAGCAGCCCGAGGCGAGGGAGTGAAAAACTGTTTTTT. It yields the protein CASSPRRGSEKLFF.

The rearrangement joins TRBV11-2 to TRBJ1-4; the D gene is possibly TRBD1 (6 bases). Per germline, CDR1 SGHAT and CDR2 FQNNGV. The CDR3 has 17 amino acids. Trimming removed 5 bases at V and 5 bases at J, with 21 bases between. The CDR3 region is CASSPPRYGGRNEKLFF. In DNA, the CDR3 is TGTGCCAGCAGCCCCCCCCGGTACGGGGGGCGGAATGAAAAACTGTTTTTT. The variable domain in full, completed from reference TRBV11-2 and TRBJ1-4, reads EAGVAQSPRYKIIEKRQSVAFWCNPISGHATLYWYQQILGQGPKLLIQFQNNGVVDDSQLPKDRFSAERLKGVDSTLKIQPAKLEDSAVYLCASSPPRYGGRNEKLFFGSGTQLSVL.

The V call is TRBV6-5, the J call TRBJ1-2, with 9 bases fitting TRBD1. The CDR3 extends over 13 amino acids. Germline V CDR1 and CDR2: MNHEY, SVGAGI. After removal of 6 bases from V and 3 bases from J, the junction contained 2 bases not matched to a gene. In DNA, the CDR3 is TGTGCCAGCAGACAGGGGGCGGACTATGGCTACACCTTC. It encodes CASRQGADYGYTF.

This rearrangement joins TRBV5-1 to TRBJ2-7, with TRBD1 identical over 7 bases. Germline V lookup: CDR1 SGHRS, CDR2 YFSETQ. The V and J ends lost 3 bases and 3 bases, in that order; junction bases with no gene match: 9. The CDR3 runs to 15 residues. The chain's CDR3 is CASSSEGGRLYEQYF. DNA of the CDR3: TGCGCCAGCAGCTCAGAAGGGGGCAGACTCTACGAGCAGTACTTC.

This chain connects TRBV15 to TRBJ2-5; D not resolved. The CDR3 covers 15 residues. CDR1 and CDR2 from the germline V gene are LNHNV and YYDKDF (reference sequence). V was clipped by 0 bases and J by 5 bases, with 13 bases between them. The CDR3 loop is CATSRDDEFAETQYF. In DNA, the CDR3 is TGTGCCACCAGCAGAGATGATGAGTTTGCGGAGACCCAGTACTTC.

The rearrangement uses TRBV19 and TRBJ1-2; TRBD1 agrees at 9 bases. This CDR3 is built from 16 residues. The V and J ends lost 6 bases and 4 bases, in that order; junction bases with no gene match: 12. Germline CDR1 LNHDA, CDR2 SQIVND (reference sequence). The CDR3 DNA reads TGTGCCAGTAGCAGAGAAGGGATACAGGGGGCCTATGGCTACACCTTC. Translated, it gives CASSREGIQGAYGYTF. The full variable domain, its missing parts supplied by reference TRBV19 and TRBJ1-2, is DGGITQSPKYLFRKEGQNVTLSCEQNLNHDAMYWYRQDPGQGLRLIYYSQIVNDFQKGDIAEGYSVSREKKESFPLTVTSAQKNPTAFYLCASSREGIQGAYGYTFGSGTRLTVV.

In its sample, this clone was seen a few times. This chain connects TRBV5-8 to TRBJ1-6; 11 bases match TRBD1. Germline V gene sequence: CDR1 SGHTS, CDR2 YDEGEE. V lost 0 bases and J lost 8; bases outside the gene matches: 10. There are 18 residues in the CDR3. The CDR3 loop is CASSLASWTGGEYSPLHF. The CDR3 coding sequence is TGTGCCAGCAGCTTGGCCTCCTGGACAGGGGGCGAGTATTCACCCCTCCACTTT.